This section outlines one TCR beta chain sequence together with its context. Its antigen is unknown. 13 Jbeta primers and 60 Vbeta primers were used for the PCR. TCRdb's copy holds only in-frame clones and misses some; the assay was immunoSEQ multiplex PCR. The table lists some 120,000 clones, about 68% of them singletons, with 4% in the top ten. This entry comes from a study of cytomegalovirus exposure and HLA in healthy donors. Regarding the study as a whole: In a later analysis, parvovirus B19, influenza, CMV and Epstein-Barr virus appeared linked to several top co-occurrence clusters. HLA alleles were associated with 15,000 to 20,000 TCR beta sequences in a later analysis at 0.05 false discovery rate.

The CDR3 is 13 amino acids. Trimming left V 6 bases short and J 3 bases short, with 9 bases between. Germline values: CDR1 WSHSY, CDR2 SAAADI. The TCR comes from a middle-aged man in good health and CMV-seropositive. The specimen sequenced was PBMCs. The rearrangement uses TRBV10-2 and TRBJ2-1; no clear D gene. DNA of the CDR3: TGCGCCAGCAGGATTAGCAGCTACAATGAGCAGTTCTTC. It codes for CASRISSYNEQFF.